What follows is one T cell receptor (beta chain) and its context. Its antigen is undetermined. This entry is derived from a study of shared clonotypes between healthy human individuals. Authors' processing steps: Filtering differed since immunoSEQ provided only junctions, with no quality scores. Using immunoSEQ multiplex PCR, the repertoire was profiled, and TCRdb retains in-frame clones only, with some absent. That table supplies the V and J calls and clone size; D and trimming were determined from the DNA. The table has over 2,000,000 clones, roughly 93% seen once. Study-level points and caveats: It was expected that sequencing depth would affect clonotype sharing among donors.

Cells designated naive CD8 were CD45RO-negative and were positively selected for CCR7, with terminally differentiated effector memory CD45RA+ cells excluded. Source material: naive CD8+ T cells from PBMCs. This sequence originates from a man younger than 35 in good health. Some clones in this sample may be carry-over from other donors' samples.

The CDR3 here is CASSLSARLAGAYF. For the CDR3, the DNA is TGTGCCAGCAGTTTATCGGCCAGACTAGCTGGAGCGTACTTC. The chain uses TRBV27 and TRBJ2-5; 7 nucleotides agree with TRBD2. J lost 13 bases, V lost 0 bases, and 11 bases had no gene match. The CDR3 spans 14 residues. The V gene's germline CDR1 is MNHEY and CDR2 SMNVEV (reference sequence).